The 9 T cell receptor beta chains listed next were all sequenced from one sample in a study of T cells in Graves' hyperthyroidism and ophthalmopathy. Amplification of TCR beta CDR3 regions was performed using RNA transcripts as template. A first-round RT-PCR of the TCR CDR3 used the HTBI primer set. TCRdb ran MiXCR on the multiplex PCR reads and lists one entry per CDR3 protein. The sample has about 700,000 distinct CDR3 sequences, 45% seen once. Material: peripheral blood or thyroid tissue (not recorded which). These receptor sequences come from an adult man with Graves' disease, either hyperthyroidism or ophthalmopathy (not recorded which).

V usage is TRBV2 and J usage is TRBJ1-1; no clear D gene. Germline V gene lookup returns CDR1 SNHLY and CDR2 FYNNEI. This CDR3 region has 15 residues. V dropped 7 bases and J dropped 1 base, with 16 bases sitting between them. CDR3 region: CASMLTGLGNTEAFF. The CDR3 DNA is TGTGCCAGCATGCTAACCGGCCTCGGGAACACTGAAGCTTTCTTT.

This clonotype was counted many times. V usage is TRBV10-3 and J usage is TRBJ1-5; 7 positions match TRBD1. This CDR3 is 14 amino acids long. Germline V gene data show CDR1 as ENHRY and CDR2 as SYGVKD. Trimming at V came to 2 bases and at J to 6 bases, leaving 4 bases not matched to a gene. CDR3 DNA: TGTGCCATCAGTGAGACAGGGGAAAGTCAGCCCCAGCATTTT. The encoded protein is CAISETGESQPQHF.

This chain uses TRBV19 with TRBJ2-7, with 9 bases that match TRBD1. The length of the CDR3 is 17 residues. Germline lookup yields CDR1 LNHDA and CDR2 SQIVND (reference sequence). The V and J ends lost 2 bases and 5 bases, in that order; junction bases with no gene match: 13. CDR3 DNA: TGTGCCAGTAGTATATATCCGGGACAGGGATTAAACCACGAGCAGTACTTC. As protein: CASSIYPGQGLNHEQYF.

A word on this clonotype: A much bigger clone sits one base away, suggesting this may be a read error. The V gene is TRBV25-1, the J gene TRBJ2-7, with D possibly matching TRBD1 (5 bases). The CDR3 totals 13 residues. The germline gives CDR1 MGHDK, CDR2 SYGVNS. DNA for the CDR3: TGTGTCAGCAGCTTTGACAGCCCCTACGAGCAGTACTTC. This sequence encodes CVSSFDSPYEQYF.

This clonotype was seen more than once but under ten times. The rearrangement uses TRBV5-1 and TRBJ1-1; tentative D call: TRBD1 (5 bases). This CDR3 is built from 16 residues. Germline values: CDR1 SGHRS, CDR2 YFSETQ. Trimming took off 4 bases at V and 3 bases at J, with 19 bases between the two ends. In DNA form, the CDR3 reads TGCGCCAGCAGCCCGTCCATCGACAGCCGGTACACTGAAGCTTTCTTT. Its translation is CASSPSIDSRYTEAFF.

This clonotype was counted between two and nine times. The rearrangement joins TRBV5-1 to TRBJ1-2; no clear D gene. Trimming removed 1 base from V and 6 bases from J, with 16 bases in between. This CDR3 spans 15 amino acids. Germline assignment: CDR1 SGHRS and CDR2 YFSETQ. CDR3 DNA: TGCGCCAGCAGCTTGTTGGTTCTGAGGGAGGATGGCTACACCTTC. Its protein product is CASSLLVLREDGYTF.

This clonotype occurred many times. V gene TRBV29-1 combines with J gene TRBJ2-2; D unclear. The germline CDR1 and CDR2 sequences are SQVTM and ANQGSEA. V lost 7 bases and J lost 1, with 10 bases in between. The CDR3 is made up of 13 amino acids. Written as DNA, the CDR3 is TGCAGCGGAAAGACCGTGAACACCGGGGAGCTGTTTTTT. Translation gives CSGKTVNTGELFF.

With regard to this clonotype: Being one base from a much bigger clone, this may be a read error. The J gene is TRBJ1-2, the V gene TRBV29-1; no reliable D call. Germline CDR1 is SQVTM and CDR2 is ANQGSEA. This CDR3 contains 13 residues. The CDR3 DNA is TGCAGCGTCCCTACCGAGTCTAACTATGGCCACACCTTC. Amino acid sequence: CSVPTESNYGHTF. The full variable domain, rest sourced from reference TRBV29-1 and TRBJ1-2, is SAVISQKPSRDICQRGTSLTIQCQVDSQVTMMFWYRQQPGQSLTLIATANQGSEATYESGFVIDKFPISRPNLTFSTLTVSNMSPEDSSIYLCSVPTESNYGHTFGSGTRLTVV.

This clonotype was seen only a few times. V and J are TRBV14 and TRBJ1-2; tentatively, D is TRBD1 (5 bases). Germline V lookup: CDR1 SGHDN, CDR2 FVKESK. This CDR3 is built from 13 residues. V was pared by 8 bases and J by 5 bases, with 15 bases between. This chain's CDR3 is CASARLEGYGYTF. In DNA, the CDR3 is TGTGCCAGCGCCCGACTGGAGGGGTATGGCTACACCTTC.